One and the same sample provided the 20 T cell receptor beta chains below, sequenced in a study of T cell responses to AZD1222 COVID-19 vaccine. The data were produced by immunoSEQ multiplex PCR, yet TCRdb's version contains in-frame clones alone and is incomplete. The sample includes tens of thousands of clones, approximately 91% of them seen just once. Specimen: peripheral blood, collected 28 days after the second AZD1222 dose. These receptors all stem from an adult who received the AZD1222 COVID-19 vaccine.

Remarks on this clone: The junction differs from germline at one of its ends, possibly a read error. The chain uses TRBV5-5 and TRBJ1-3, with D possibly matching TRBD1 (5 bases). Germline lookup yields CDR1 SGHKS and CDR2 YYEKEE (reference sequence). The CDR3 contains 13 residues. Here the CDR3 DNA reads TGTGCCAGCAGCTACCCCGGGGCCTCGGAGGGATGGTTT. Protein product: CASSYPGASEGWF.

The CDR3 spells CASSWDSLSGNTIYF. The CDR3 DNA reads TGTGCCAGTAGCTGGGACAGCCTCTCTGGAAACACCATATATTTT. This chain links TRBV19 with TRBJ1-3; TRBD1 aligns across 7 bases. CDR1 LNHDA and CDR2 SQIVND come from the germline V gene (reference sequence). The CDR3 totals 15 residues. With 6 bases clipped from V and 0 bases from J, the junction kept 5 bases outside the gene matches.

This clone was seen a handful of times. The CDR3 sequence: CASSLGSGLGTEAFF. The DNA of the CDR3 is TGTGCCAGCAGCTTAGGTTCGGGGTTAGGCACTGAAGCTTTCTTT. The chain links TRBV7-6 to TRBJ1-1; D not certain. Trimming left V 1 base short and J 4 bases short, with 13 bases between. Germline CDR1 SGHVS, CDR2 FNYEAQ. The CDR3 is 15 amino acids.

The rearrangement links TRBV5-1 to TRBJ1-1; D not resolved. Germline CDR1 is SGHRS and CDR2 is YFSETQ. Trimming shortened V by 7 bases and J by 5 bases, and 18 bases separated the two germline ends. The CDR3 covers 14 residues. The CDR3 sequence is CASAPLGFETEAFF. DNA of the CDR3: TGCGCCAGCGCCCCCCTGGGGTTTGAGACTGAAGCTTTCTTT.

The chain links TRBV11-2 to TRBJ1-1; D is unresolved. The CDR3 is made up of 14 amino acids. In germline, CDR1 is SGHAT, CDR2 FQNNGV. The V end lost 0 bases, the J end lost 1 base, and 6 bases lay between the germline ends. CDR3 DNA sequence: TGTGCCAGCAGCTTAGATGTCGGGAACACTGAAGCTTTCTTT. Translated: CASSLDVGNTEAFF.

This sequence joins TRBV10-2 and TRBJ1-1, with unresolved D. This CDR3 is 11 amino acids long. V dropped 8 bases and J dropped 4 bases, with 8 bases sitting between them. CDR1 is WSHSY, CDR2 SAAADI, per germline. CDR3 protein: CASGPSTEAFF. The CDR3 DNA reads TGCGCCAGCGGTCCTTCCACTGAAGCTTTCTTT.

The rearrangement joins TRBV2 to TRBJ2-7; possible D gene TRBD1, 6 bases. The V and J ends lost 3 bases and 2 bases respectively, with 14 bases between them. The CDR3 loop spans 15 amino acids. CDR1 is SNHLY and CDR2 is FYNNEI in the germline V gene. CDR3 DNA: TGTGCCAGCAGTGACTACAGGGAGATGACCTACGAGCAGTACTTC. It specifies CASSDYREMTYEQYF.

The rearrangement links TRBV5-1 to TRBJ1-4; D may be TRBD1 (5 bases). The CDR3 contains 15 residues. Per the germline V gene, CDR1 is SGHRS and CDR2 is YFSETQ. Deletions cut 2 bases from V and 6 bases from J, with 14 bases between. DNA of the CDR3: TGCGCCAGCAGCTTAGGGGCGACTGGGGATGAAAAACTGTTTTTT. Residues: CASSLGATGDEKLFF.

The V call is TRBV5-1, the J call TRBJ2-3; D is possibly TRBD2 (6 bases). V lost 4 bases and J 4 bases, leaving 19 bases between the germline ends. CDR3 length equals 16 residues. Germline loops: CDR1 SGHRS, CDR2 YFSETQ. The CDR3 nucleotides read TGCGCCAGCAGCCTGGGGGGACTGCCCCCCGCAGATACGCAGTATTTT. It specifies CASSLGGLPPADTQYF.

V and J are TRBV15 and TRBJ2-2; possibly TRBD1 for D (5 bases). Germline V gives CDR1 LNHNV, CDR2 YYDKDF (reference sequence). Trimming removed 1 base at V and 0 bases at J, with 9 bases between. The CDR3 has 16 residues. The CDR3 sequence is CATSRGTTANTGELFF. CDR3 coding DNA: TGTGCCACCAGCAGAGGGACAACCGCGAACACCGGGGAGCTGTTTTTT.

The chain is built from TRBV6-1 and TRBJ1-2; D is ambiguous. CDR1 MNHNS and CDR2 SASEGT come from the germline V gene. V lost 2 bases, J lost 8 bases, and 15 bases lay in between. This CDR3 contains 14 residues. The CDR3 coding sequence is TGTGCCAGCAGTGAATCCGGGTTTACGGGCGGCTACACCTTC. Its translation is CASSESGFTGGYTF.

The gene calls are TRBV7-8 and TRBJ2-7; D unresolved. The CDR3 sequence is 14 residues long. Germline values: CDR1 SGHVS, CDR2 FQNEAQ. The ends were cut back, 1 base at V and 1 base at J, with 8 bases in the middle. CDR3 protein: CASSLVSLSYEQYF. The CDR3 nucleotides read TGTGCCAGCAGCTTAGTATCACTTTCCTACGAGCAGTACTTC. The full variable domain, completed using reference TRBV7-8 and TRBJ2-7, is GAGVSQSPRYKVAKRGQDVALRCDPISGHVSLFWYQQALGQGPEFLTYFQNEAQLDKSGLPSDRFFAERPEGSVSTLKIQRTQQEDSAVYLCASSLVSLSYEQYFGPGTRLTVT.

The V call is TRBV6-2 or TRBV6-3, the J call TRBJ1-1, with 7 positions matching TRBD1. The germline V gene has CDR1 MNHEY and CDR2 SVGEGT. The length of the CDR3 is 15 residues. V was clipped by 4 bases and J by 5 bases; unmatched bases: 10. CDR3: CASSLGGQPETEAFF. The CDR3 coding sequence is TGTGCCAGCAGTTTGGGGGGACAGCCCGAAACTGAAGCTTTCTTT.

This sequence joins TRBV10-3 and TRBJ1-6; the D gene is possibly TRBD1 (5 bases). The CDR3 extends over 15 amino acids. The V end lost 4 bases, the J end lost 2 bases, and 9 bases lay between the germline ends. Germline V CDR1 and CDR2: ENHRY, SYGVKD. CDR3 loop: CAISGGGAYNSPLHF. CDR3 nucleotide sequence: TGTGCCATCAGTGGGGGGGGTGCCTATAATTCACCCCTCCACTTT.

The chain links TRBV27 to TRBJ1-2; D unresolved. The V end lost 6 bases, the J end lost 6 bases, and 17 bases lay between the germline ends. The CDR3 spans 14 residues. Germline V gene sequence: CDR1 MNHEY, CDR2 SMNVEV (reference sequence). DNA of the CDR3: TGTGCCAGCAGCAACGGGTTACACGGTAATGGCTACACCTTC. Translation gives CASSNGLHGNGYTF.

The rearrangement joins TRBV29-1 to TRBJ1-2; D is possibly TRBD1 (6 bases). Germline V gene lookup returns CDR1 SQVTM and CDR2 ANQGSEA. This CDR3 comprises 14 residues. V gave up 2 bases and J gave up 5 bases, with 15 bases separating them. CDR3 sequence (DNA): TGCAGCGTTGAATCTTTCGGGACAAGTTATGGCTACACCTTC. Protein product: CSVESFGTSYGYTF.

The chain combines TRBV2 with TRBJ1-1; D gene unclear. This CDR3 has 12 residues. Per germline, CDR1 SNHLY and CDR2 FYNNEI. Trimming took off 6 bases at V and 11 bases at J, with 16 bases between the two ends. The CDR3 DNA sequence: TGTGCCAGCAGGGATTCCTCGGACCAGGCTTTCTTT. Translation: CASRDSSDQAFF.

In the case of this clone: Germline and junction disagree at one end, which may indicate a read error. The CDR3: CASSPTGDGYNSPFHF. CDR3 nucleotide sequence: TGTGCCAGCTCACCGACAGGGGATGGGTATAATTCACCCTTCCACTTT. The chain employs TRBV18 and TRBJ1-6, with 8 bases identical to TRBD1. Germline V gene lookup returns CDR1 KGHSH and CDR2 LQKENI. This CDR3 is 16 amino acids long.

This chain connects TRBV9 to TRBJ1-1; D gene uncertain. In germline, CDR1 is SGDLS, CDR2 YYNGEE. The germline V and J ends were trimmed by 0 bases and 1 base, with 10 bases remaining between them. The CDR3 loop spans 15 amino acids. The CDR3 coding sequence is TGTGCCAGCAGCGTAGACTCAACTCCGAACACTGAAGCTTTCTTT. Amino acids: CASSVDSTPNTEAFF.

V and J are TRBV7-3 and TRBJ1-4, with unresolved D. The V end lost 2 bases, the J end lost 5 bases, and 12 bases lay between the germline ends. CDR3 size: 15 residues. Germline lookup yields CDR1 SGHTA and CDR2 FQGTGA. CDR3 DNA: TGTGCCAGCAGCTTATCGGGCAGAAACAATGAAAAACTGTTTTTT. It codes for CASSLSGRNNEKLFF.